A single TCR beta chain is shown here with its context. Its antigen is unidentified. The data are from a study of T cell responses to AZD1222 COVID-19 vaccine. Study-wide results and limits: Reports indicate that nearly half of spike-specific TCRs are directed at unmutated variant regions.

Only in-frame clones appear in the TCRdb table, and some are missing; sequencing was by immunoSEQ multiplex PCR. The data hold more than 95,000 clones, with roughly 91% observed a single time. Sequencing was performed on peripheral blood, taken on day 0 of AZD1222 vaccination. The TCR sequence derives from an adult in good health.

This chain's CDR3 is CASSRGTDNQPQHF. The CDR3 DNA is TGTGCCAGTAGTCGGGGGACGGACAATCAGCCCCAGCATTTT. V is TRBV19 and J is TRBJ1-5; D may be TRBD1 (5 bases). Trimming stripped 5 bases from V and 3 bases from J, with 11 bases between. This CDR3 comprises 14 residues. Germline values: CDR1 LNHDA, CDR2 SQIVND (reference sequence).